This is a list of T cell receptor beta chains from one sample in a study of cytomegalovirus exposure and HLA in healthy donors. Assay used: immunoSEQ multiplex PCR; TCRdb lists only in-frame clones, some missing. The sample includes about 190,000 clones, about three quarters of them seen just once. The sample comprised PBMCs. The origin of the receptors is a woman in her thirties in good health and CMV-seropositive. Both conserved end residues are part of each CDR3. The D gene is left open where the match is weak. Size is omitted from some rows. Given values are once, few, many or a class for expanded clones.

TRBV6-6	TRBJ1-6	.	TRBD1	TGTGCCAGCAGTTACCAGGGACAGGGAAATTCACCCCTCCACTTT	CASSYQGQGNSPLHF
TRBV9	TRBJ1-4	.	TRBD1	TGTGCCAGCAGCCCAGGGGGAATAACTAATGAAAAACTGTTTTTT	CASSPGGITNEKLFF
TRBV7-9	TRBJ2-5	.	.	TGTGCCAGCGGGACTGTCCAAGAGACCCAGTACTTC	CASGTVQETQYF
TRBV4-3	TRBJ1-3	.	.	TGCGCCAGCAGCCAAGTTTACGGGGGAAACACCATATATTTT	CASSQVYGGNTIYF
TRBV7-8	TRBJ2-2	few	TRBD2	TGTGCCAGCAGCTTAGTGGCTAGCGGGGAGTACACCGGGGAGCTGTTTTTT	CASSLVASGEYTGELFF
TRBV5-6	TRBJ1-6	.	.	TGTGCCAGCAGCTTGGCCACAGCGGACTATAATTCACCCCTCCACTTT	CASSLATADYNSPLHF
TRBV2	TRBJ1-2	once	.	TGTGCCAGCAGTGTGAGCTATGGCTACACCTTC	CASSVSYGYTF
TRBV5-8	TRBJ1-2	.	TRBD1	TGTGCCAGCAGCTTGGGTCACCGGGACAGGGGGCTCTATGGCTACACCTTC	CASSLGHRDRGLYGYTF
TRBV5-4	TRBJ2-1	.	TRBD2	TGTGCCAGCAGCTTGGGGGGAGCGGGGGGACCTTACAATGAGCAGTTCTTC	CASSLGGAGGPYNEQFF
TRBV5-1	TRBJ2-5	.	.	TGCGCCAGCAGGCGGGACAGCCAAGAGACCCAGTACTTC	CASRRDSQETQYF
TRBV28	TRBJ2-1	.	.	TGTGCCACCCACTATCGGGAGAGAAATGAGCAGTTCTTC	CATHYRERNEQFF
TRBV21-1	TRBJ2-7	once	.	TGTGCCAGCAGCAGGGAAAAGGGGGCGCGGGCCTACGAGCAGTACTTC	CASSREKGARAYEQYF
TRBV4-1	TRBJ1-4	few	.	TGCGCCAGCAGCCAAGATCGGGGGGCAGGAACTAATGAAAAACTGTTTTTT	CASSQDRGAGTNEKLFF
TRBV11-2	TRBJ1-2	few	TRBD1	TGTGCCAGCAGCTTAGCGGGACAGGCGGAGGGCTACACCTTC	CASSLAGQAEGYTF
TRBV11-1	TRBJ2-5	.	.	TGTGCCAGCAGCTTAGCGGGGGGGCCGTGGGAGACCCAGTACTTC	CASSLAGGPWETQYF
TRBV19	TRBJ2-3	.	TRBD2	TGTGCCAGTAGAGCGGGAGGGGATACGCAGTATTTT	CASRAGGDTQYF
TRBV11-2	TRBJ2-1	.	TRBD2	TGTGCCAGCAGTCGAGGGGCCAGCGGGAGGGCCATATATGAGCAGTTCTTC	CASSRGASGRAIYEQFF
TRBV10-3	TRBJ1-5	.	.	TGTGCCATCAGTGTTGAGGGACAGCCCCAGCATTTT	CAISVEGQPQHF
TRBV6-4	TRBJ2-6	.	.	TGTGCCAGCAGTGATAACAGGCAAGGACCCGGGGCCAACGTCCTGACTTTC	CASSDNRQGPGANVLTF
TRBV9	TRBJ1-3	.	TRBD1	TGTGCCAGCAGCGCGAAGGACAGGGGAGTCTCTGGAAACACCATATATTTT	CASSAKDRGVSGNTIYF
TRBV30	TRBJ2-5	.	TRBD1	TGTGCCTTCACCGACAGGGTGGGGGAGACCCAGTACTTC	CAFTDRVGETQYF
TRBV15	TRBJ1-2	.	.	TGTGCCACCAGCCAAGATTACAGGGTCGCGGGCTATGGCTACACCTTC	CATSQDYRVAGYGYTF
TRBV27	TRBJ2-2	.	.	TGTGCCAGCAGTTTACCGGGGACCGGGGAGCTGTTTTTT	CASSLPGTGELFF
TRBV28	TRBJ1-6	.	TRBD1	TGTGCCAGCAGTTTCCCTAAAGGGGGCACCCTCCACTTT	CASSFPKGGTLHF
TRBV4-2	TRBJ2-1	.	TRBD2	TGTGCCAGCAGCCAAGCAGCGGGGCTATACAATGAGCAGTTCTTC	CASSQAAGLYNEQFF
TRBV7-2	TRBJ2-3	.	TRBD2	TGTGCCAGCAGCCTGAGACTAGCGGGGGGGCAAGATACGCAGTATTTT	CASSLRLAGGQDTQYF
TRBV9	TRBJ1-6	.	.	TGTGCCAGCAGCTCAAGACAGCTTAATTCACCCCTCCACTTT	CASSSRQLNSPLHF
TRBV6-6	TRBJ2-3	.	.	TGTGCCAGCAGTCTGCCGGGCACAGATACGCAGTATTTT	CASSLPGTDTQYF
TRBV15	TRBJ2-1	.	TRBD2	TGTGCCACCAGCAGTGGGATTGGTGGGACTAGCTCCTACAATGAGCAGTTCTTC	CATSSGIGGTSSYNEQFF
TRBV9	TRBJ1-1	.	TRBD1	TGTGCCAGCAGCACTGGACAGGTTACGAACACTGAAGCTTTCTTT	CASSTGQVTNTEAFF
TRBV18	TRBJ1-5	.	.	TGTGCCAGCTCACCGGACCGGGGGAATCAGCCCCAGCATTTT	CASSPDRGNQPQHF
TRBV18	TRBJ2-5	once	.	TGTGCCAGCTCACCAAGAGCGGGAGAGACCCAGTACTTC	CASSPRAGETQYF
TRBV28	TRBJ2-7	.	.	TGTGCCAGCAGTCCCCGCTGGACTCTCTCCTACGAGCAGTACTTC	CASSPRWTLSYEQYF
TRBV5-1	TRBJ2-5	.	.	TGCGCCAGCGGCCCAAGTAACGGGGAGACCCAGTACTTC	CASGPSNGETQYF
TRBV14	TRBJ2-3	.	.	TGTGCCAGCAGCCAAGATGGGGGGACAGCCTTAACAGATACGCAGTATTTT	CASSQDGGTALTDTQYF
TRBV18	TRBJ2-1	.	TRBD2	TGTGCCAGCTCACGGGGGACTAGCATCTACAATGAGCAGTTCTTC	CASSRGTSIYNEQFF
TRBV9	TRBJ1-1	.	.	TGTGCCAGCAGCGTAGCCCAGGGAGGCAGGACGAAAGCTTTCTTT	CASSVAQGGRTKAFF
TRBV28	TRBJ1-1	.	.	TGTGCCAGCAGTGGGGCCTTGCCGAAGGGCACTGAAGCTTTCTTT	CASSGALPKGTEAFF
TRBV29-1	TRBJ1-1	.	.	TGCAGCGGGGGGACTGGTGAAGCTTTCTTT	CSGGTGEAFF
TRBV11-2	TRBJ2-5	.	TRBD1	TGTGCCAGCAGCTTAGATTGGACAGGGGTTAGGCCAGAGACCCAGTACTTC	CASSLDWTGVRPETQYF
TRBV2	TRBJ2-1	.	.	TGTGCCAGCACTGCTGATCCTGGGCAGACCTACAATGAGCAGTTCTTC	CASTADPGQTYNEQFF
TRBV7-3	TRBJ2-1	.	TRBD2	TGTGCCAGCAGCCAGAGCGGGACCTCCTACAATGAGCAGTTCTTC	CASSQSGTSYNEQFF